The clone carrying this TCR beta chain was counted ten times or more. Its cognate antigen is unknown. This sample is part of a study of breast tumors, draining lymph nodes, adjacent tissues. Broader study findings: Data fit most tumor T cells coming from lymph node, expanding in tumor. That most tumor T cells come from lymph nodes remained unproven. Tumor and nontumor repertoires were significantly more similar in luminal-like than in basal-like breast cancer. Tumors had less TCR diversity than lymph nodes, more than nontumor tissue.

The lymph nodes were axillary draining lymph nodes from breast cancer patients. TCRdb re-called the multiplex PCR reads with MiXCR, one entry per CDR3 protein. The data hold over 100,000 distinct CDR3 sequences, with under 25% observed a single time. Germline loops: CDR1 LNHDA, CDR2 SQIVND (reference sequence). Trimming left V 5 bases short and J 9 bases short, with 17 bases between. This CDR3 contains 15 residues. This TCR derives from a female donor with breast cancer. Some clones in this sample may be carry-over from other donors' samples. The chain links TRBV19 to TRBJ1-6, with TRBD1 as a possible D gene (5 bases). The sequencing input was axillary lymph node tissue. The CDR3 DNA reads TGTGCCAGTAGTCCTAGGGACGCCAGGAGTTCACCCCTCCACTTT. It is translated as CASSPRDARSSPLHF.